Below are 32 T cell receptor beta chains sequenced from a single sample in a study of T cells in Graves' hyperthyroidism and ophthalmopathy. Using RNA transcripts as the source, TCR beta CDR3 regions were amplified. The TCR CDR3 first-round RT-PCR relied on the HTBI primer set. TCRdb passed the multiplex PCR reads through MiXCR, listing each CDR3 protein once. The sample lists approximately 600,000 distinct CDR3 sequences, around 16% occurring once. The source material was blood. The receptors come from a woman aged 25 to 45 with Graves' hyperthyroidism.

V and J are TRBV19 and TRBJ1-5; maybe TRBD1 (6 bases). Germline V gene data show CDR1 as LNHDA and CDR2 as SQIVND (reference sequence). V lost 5 bases, J lost 5 bases, and 13 bases lay in between. This CDR3 is 14 amino acids long. CDR3 sequence: CASSLRQEHQPQHF. For the CDR3, the DNA is TGTGCCAGTAGTCTGCGACAGGAACATCAGCCCCAGCATTTT.

In regard to this clonotype: One junction end does not reproduce the germline sequence, and a read error may be involved. V and J are TRBV28 and TRBJ1-1, with TRBD1 matching 7 bases. CDR1 is MDHEN and CDR2 is SYDVKM in the germline V gene. The CDR3 consists of 13 residues. CDR3 amino acids: CASTLNRGSLSGF. The CDR3 DNA is TGTGCCAGCACTTTAAACAGGGGATCTCTTTCGGGCTTT.

This clonotype has ten or more counts. The chain carries TRBV6-1 and TRBJ2-2; a possible D gene is TRBD1 (5 bases). The CDR3 length is 13 residues. Germline V gives CDR1 MNHNS, CDR2 SASEGT. With 3 bases removed from V and 3 bases from J, the gap between germline ends came to 5 bases. The CDR3 region has the DNA TGTGCCAGCAGTGAGACAGACACCGGGGAGCTGTTTTTT. This sequence encodes CASSETDTGELFF.

Many counts were recorded for this clonotype. The junction and the germline gene differ at one end; a read error may be behind it. This chain links TRBV7-9 with TRBJ2-5; 13 bases line up with TRBD2. This CDR3 region has 21 residues. Germline CDR1 and CDR2: SEHNR and FQNEAQ (reference sequence). The CDR3 loop reads CASSLRMYGTSGIGPQEAQYF. Here the CDR3 DNA reads TGTGCCAGCAGCCTCAGGATGTACGGGACTAGCGGGATAGGGCCACAAGAGGCCCAGTACTTC.

The chain joins TRBV7-2 to TRBJ1-5; 7 bases fit TRBD1. Germline V gene data show CDR1 as SGHTA and CDR2 as FQGNSA. Trimming at V came to 5 bases and at J to 3 bases, leaving 4 bases not matched to a gene. CDR3 length: 14 residues. The CDR3 region has the DNA TGTGCCAGCAGCACGACAGGGCCCAATCAGCCCCAGCATTTT. Its translation: CASSTTGPNQPQHF.

This chain connects TRBV15 to TRBJ2-3; 7 bases are a match to TRBD2. V lost 4 bases to trimming and J lost 6 bases; unmatched junction nucleotides: 7. CDR1 and CDR2 from the germline V gene are LNHNV and YYDKDF (reference sequence). The CDR3 extends over 14 amino acids. The CDR3 region has the DNA TGTGCCACCAGCACCCTACTAGCGAGTGATACGCAGTATTTT. It yields the protein CATSTLLASDTQYF.

The table lists this clonotype with a few counts. The chain has TRBV9 and TRBJ1-1; D is perhaps TRBD1 (6 bases). The CDR3 is 16 amino acids. The germline gives CDR1 SGDLS, CDR2 YYNGEE. V lost 4 bases and J 3 bases, leaving 19 bases between the germline ends. CDR3 coding DNA: TGTGCCAGCAGCCCCTCAAACGGGGGCTGGGACACTGAAGCTTTCTTT. Translated: CASSPSNGGWDTEAFF. Based on the CDR3 plus reference TRBV9 and TRBJ1-1, the full variable domain is DSGVTQTPKHLITATGQRVTLRCSPRSGDLSVYWYQQSLDQGLQFLIQYYNGEERAKGNILERFSAQQFPDLHSELNLSSLELGDSALYFCASSPSNGGWDTEAFFGQGTRLTVV.

The V and J genes are TRBV6-4 and TRBJ2-3; D perhaps matches TRBD2 (5 bases). V was shortened by 3 bases and J by 2 bases, with 6 bases between the two germline ends. CDR1 and CDR2 from the germline V gene are MRHNA and SNTAGT. The CDR3 is 13 amino acids. Written as DNA, the CDR3 is TGTGCCAGCAGTGAGCGGGTCACAGATACGCAGTATTTT. Translated: CASSERVTDTQYF.

V is TRBV18 and J is TRBJ1-1; D is ambiguous. V was pared by 4 bases and J by 0 bases, with 6 bases between. Germline V gene sequence: CDR1 KGHSH, CDR2 LQKENI. The CDR3 contains 13 residues. The CDR3 here is CASSQSVNTEAFF. The CDR3 bases are TGTGCCAGCTCACAGTCGGTGAACACTGAAGCTTTCTTT.

This clonotype was found once. V gene TRBV27 combines with J gene TRBJ1-1; D might be TRBD1 (5 bases). V shed 0 bases and J shed 4 bases, with 12 bases lying between them. CDR3 length: 15 residues. The germline gives CDR1 MNHEY, CDR2 SMNVEV (reference sequence). CDR3 DNA sequence: TGTGCCAGCAGTTTATCTGGTCTAAGGGGCACTGAAGCTTTCTTT. Residues: CASSLSGLRGTEAFF.

This clonotype has more than one count but fewer than ten. In DNA form, the CDR3 reads TGTGCCAGCAGCCTCCCAGACCGGTACGAGCAGTACTTC. It encodes CASSLPDRYEQYF. V and J are TRBV3-1 and TRBJ2-7; D unclear. CDR3 length equals 13 residues. Deletions cut 4 bases from V and 4 bases from J, with 11 bases between. Germline CDR1 is LGHDT and CDR2 is YNNKEL (reference sequence).

The V gene is TRBV6-2 or TRBV6-3, the J gene TRBJ2-7; perhaps TRBD2 as D (6 bases). Germline V gene data show CDR1 as MNHEY and CDR2 as SVGEGT. This CDR3 is 15 amino acids long. With 4 bases removed from V and 3 bases from J, the gap between germline ends came to 16 bases. Here the CDR3 DNA reads TGTGCCAGCAGTTTTCTGGGGGAGGTTTTCTACGAGCAGTACTTC. Translation gives CASSFLGEVFYEQYF.

The table lists this clonotype with a few counts. The conserved closing phenylalanine or tryptophan is absent in this CDR3, likely reflecting a read error. The chain couples TRBV12-3 or TRBV12-4 to TRBJ2-7; 9 bases agree with TRBD2. This CDR3 comprises 14 residues. After removal of 5 bases from V and 3 bases from J, the junction contained 5 bases not matched to a gene. DNA for the CDR3: TGTGCCAGCAGTAAGACTAGCGGACACTACGAGCAGTACCTC. It codes for CASSKTSGHYEQYL.

CDR3 nucleotide sequence: TGTGCCAGCAGCGTAACTACGGGCGTCCGGGAGCTGTTTTTT. Translation: CASSVTTGVRELFF. The rearrangement uses TRBV9 and TRBJ2-2; D remains ambiguous. The V and J ends lost 1 base and 9 bases respectively, with 13 bases between them. Germline loops: CDR1 SGDLS, CDR2 YYNGEE. This CDR3 has 14 residues.

V gene TRBV6-5 combines with J gene TRBJ2-7, with 8 nucleotides matching TRBD1. Unmatched junction bases numbered 7, after V lost 0 bases and J lost 9 bases. CDR3 length: 14 residues. Germline loops: CDR1 MNHEY, CDR2 SVGAGI. CDR3 amino acids: CASSYSGQGSRQYF. The DNA of the CDR3 is TGTGCCAGCAGTTACTCCGGACAGGGTTCAAGGCAGTACTTC.

This clonotype was seen ten or more times. V gene TRBV7-2 combines with J gene TRBJ2-1; 8 bases map to TRBD2. The CDR3 totals 16 residues. V dropped 1 base and J dropped 4; count of bases not matched to a gene: 6. Germline CDR1 is SGHTA and CDR2 is FQGNSA. The CDR3: CASSLGGTRLYNEQFF. The CDR3 DNA sequence: TGTGCCAGCAGCTTAGGAGGGACTAGGTTATACAATGAGCAGTTCTTC.

This chain links TRBV5-6 with TRBJ2-7; D gene unclear. Germline lookup yields CDR1 SGHDT and CDR2 YYEEEE. V lost 0 bases and J lost 2, with 9 bases in between. This CDR3 has 14 residues. The CDR3 DNA reads as TGTGCCAGCAGCTTGGCAGGTTTCACCTACGAGCAGTACTTC. This codes for CASSLAGFTYEQYF.

This clonotype appeared many times. The genes are TRBV6-2 or TRBV6-3 and TRBJ2-3; tentatively, D is TRBD2 (6 bases). The CDR3 loop spans 19 amino acids. Germline loops: CDR1 MNHEY, CDR2 SVGEGT. V was trimmed by 4 bases and J by 0 bases, leaving 23 bases between them. The CDR3 nucleotides read TGTGCCAGCAGTTTCGCCGCGACTAGAGCAACCACTAGCACAGATACGCAGTATTTT. Translating it yields CASSFAATRATTSTDTQYF.

This clonotype occurred many times. The V call is TRBV3-1, the J call TRBJ2-1; D might be TRBD2 (6 bases). The CDR3 sequence is 13 residues long. The V and J ends lost 5 bases and 6 bases respectively, with 11 bases between them. The V gene's germline CDR1 is LGHDT and CDR2 YNNKEL (reference sequence). The CDR3 loop reads CASSRGLLNEQFF. The CDR3, as DNA: TGTGCCAGCAGCAGGGGACTCCTCAATGAGCAGTTCTTC.

This clonotype occurred many times. CDR3 bases: TGTGCCAGCAGCCAAACTAGCGGGAGTCCCTACGAGCAGTACTTC. Its protein product is CASSQTSGSPYEQYF. The rearrangement links TRBV7-2 to TRBJ2-7, with 11 bases lining up with TRBD2. J was trimmed by 2 bases and V by 5 bases; bases with no gene match: 5. In germline, CDR1 is SGHTA, CDR2 FQGNSA. This CDR3 has 15 residues.

The count of this clonotype is one. Here the CDR3 reads CASSWTGGGYTF. CDR3 bases: TGTGCCAGCAGCTGGACAGGGGGCGGCTACACCTTC. V usage is TRBV11-2 and J usage is TRBJ1-2, with 11 bases fitting TRBD1. The V and J ends lost 4 bases and 8 bases, in that order; junction bases with no gene match: 0. Germline lookup yields CDR1 SGHAT and CDR2 FQNNGV. The CDR3 extends over 12 amino acids.

As concerns this clonotype: A much larger clone lies a single base off, so this may be a read error. This rearrangement joins TRBV2 to TRBJ2-6, with D tentatively TRBD1 (6 bases). V lost 6 bases and J lost 5, with 14 bases in between. From germline, CDR1 is SNHLY and CDR2 FYNNEI. The CDR3 covers 15 residues. DNA for the CDR3: TGTGCCAGCAGCGCCCCCGGGACATGGGCCAACGTCCTGACTTTC. It encodes CASSAPGTWANVLTF.

The rearrangement uses TRBV7-3 and TRBJ2-7; TRBD1 is a possible D gene (6 bases). Trimming took 5 bases from V and 2 from J, leaving 19 bases between them. CDR1 is SGHTA, CDR2 FQGTGA, per germline. The CDR3 is 16 amino acids. CDR3 amino acids: CASSLLPGTTTYEQYF. Written as DNA, the CDR3 is TGTGCCAGCAGCCTACTCCCCGGGACAACCACCTACGAGCAGTACTTC.

CDR3 loop: CASSGGGAQETQYF. Here the CDR3 DNA reads TGTGCCAGCAGCGGAGGCGGGGCCCAAGAGACCCAGTACTTC. The chain recombines TRBV5-6 with TRBJ2-5; perhaps TRBD2 as D (6 bases). This CDR3 comprises 14 residues. The V gene's germline CDR1 is SGHDT and CDR2 YYEEEE. V was shortened by 4 bases and J by 1 base, with 11 bases between the two germline ends.

Only a few counts were recorded for this clonotype. In nucleotides, the CDR3 is TGTGCCTGGACCCGGGACTCCCCGCTCGAGCAGTACTTC. Protein sequence: CAWTRDSPLEQYF. This chain connects TRBV30 to TRBJ2-7, with a possible D match to TRBD2 (6 bases). CDR1 is GTSNPN and CDR2 is SVGIG in the germline V gene (reference sequence). This CDR3 is 13 amino acids long. V shed 4 bases and J shed 6 bases, with 16 bases lying between them. Drawing the rest from reference TRBV30 and TRBJ2-7, the complete variable domain is SQTIHQWPATLVQPVGSPLSLECTVEGTSNPNLYWYRQAAGRGLQLLFYSVGIGQISSEVPQNLSASRPQDRQFILSSKKLLLSDSGFYLCAWTRDSPLEQYFGPGTRLTVT.

This clonotype was seen a few times. This chain connects TRBV28 to TRBJ1-2; D uncertain. V was pared by 6 bases and J by 5 bases, with 10 bases between. CDR3 length: 12 residues. Germline CDR1 reads MDHEN; CDR2 reads SYDVKM. CDR3 DNA: TGTGCCAGCAGGTTCCAAGTTTATGGCTACACCTTC. It yields the protein CASRFQVYGYTF.

J is TRBJ2-7 and V is TRBV30, with TRBD1 as a possible D gene (6 bases). The CDR3 length is 14 residues. Germline-derived CDR1 and CDR2 are GTSNPN and SVGIG (reference sequence). V dropped 0 bases and J dropped 3 bases, with 12 bases sitting between them. The DNA of the CDR3 is TGTGCCTGGAGTGTACAGGGCCATTTCTACGAGCAGTACTTC. Translated: CAWSVQGHFYEQYF.

About this clonotype itself: One end of the junction does not line up with germline, which may come from a read error. V usage is TRBV6-4 and J usage is TRBJ2-6, with 7 bases identical to TRBD1. Looked up from germline, CDR1 is MRHNA and CDR2 is SNTAGT. This CDR3 is built from 16 residues. The CDR3 coding sequence is TGTGCCTGCAGTGGACAGGAGGAGTCTGGGGCCAACGTCCTGACTTTC. Amino acid sequence: CACSGQEESGANVLTF.

The chain recombines TRBV29-1 with TRBJ1-4; TRBD1 matches 8 bases. This CDR3 comprises 12 residues. V lost 7 bases, J lost 3 bases, and 1 base stayed unmatched. Germline V gives CDR1 SQVTM, CDR2 ANQGSEA. The CDR3 spells CSAQGANEKLFF. In DNA form, the CDR3 reads TGCAGCGCACAGGGGGCTAATGAAAAACTGTTTTTT. The whole variable domain, remainder taken from reference TRBV29-1 and TRBJ1-4, is SAVISQKPSRDICQRGTSLTIQCQVDSQVTMMFWYRQQPGQSLTLIATANQGSEATYESGFVIDKFPISRPNLTFSTLTVSNMSPEDSSIYLCSAQGANEKLFFGSGTQLSVL.

This clonotype was detected only a few times. The chain uses TRBV20-1 and TRBJ2-7; 9 bases map to TRBD1. Germline CDR1 and CDR2: DFQATT and SNEGSKA (reference sequence). The CDR3 is 13 amino acids. Trimming at V came to 6 bases and at J to 6 bases, leaving 9 bases not matched to a gene. In DNA form, the CDR3 reads TGCAGTGCAGCACCGGGACAGGGTACCGAGCAGTACTTC. Its translation: CSAAPGQGTEQYF.

This clonotype was found many times. The chain recombines TRBV28 with TRBJ1-5; D is possibly TRBD1 (6 bases). The CDR3 covers 14 residues. In germline, CDR1 is MDHEN, CDR2 SYDVKM. Trimming removed 5 bases from V and 7 bases from J, with 15 bases in between. CDR3 sequence reads: CASSLLTGGQPQHF. The CDR3 region has the DNA TGTGCCAGCAGTCTTTTGACGGGGGGCCAGCCCCAGCATTTT. The full variable domain, in which reference TRBV28 and TRBJ1-5 provide the parts outside the CDR3, is DVKVTQSSRYLVKRTGEKVFLECVQDMDHENMFWYRQDPGLGLRLIYFSYDVKMKEKGDIPEGYSVSREKKERFSLILESASTNQTSMYLCASSLLTGGQPQHFGDGTRLSIL.

This clonotype appeared many times. J is TRBJ2-5 and V is TRBV25-1; 8 bases align to TRBD2. CDR3 length equals 16 residues. V gave up 0 bases and J gave up 5 bases; unmatched junction bases: 8. Per germline, CDR1 MGHDK and CDR2 SYGVNS. The CDR3 is CASSEYGAGVGETQYF. The CDR3 DNA is TGTGCCAGCAGTGAATATGGAGCGGGAGTGGGGGAGACCCAGTACTTC.